The 29 T cell receptor beta chains below all came from one sample that was sequenced in a study of T cells in narcolepsy. Clones were read by immunoSEQ multiplex PCR, and TCRdb kept only the in-frame ones, dropping some. The sample holds some 23,000 clones, about 80% seen once. The sequenced material came from CD45RA- memory CD4+ T cells from PBMCs. These receptors came from a human donor with narcolepsy.

This rearrangement joins TRBV4-3 to TRBJ2-1; 11 bases map to TRBD1. J lost 8 bases, V lost 2 bases, and 8 bases had no gene match. This CDR3 region has 16 residues. Looked up from germline, CDR1 is LGHNA and CDR2 is YSLEER. The chain's CDR3 is CASSQRTGQGGDEQFF. As DNA, the CDR3 is TGCGCCAGCAGCCAAAGAACGGGACAGGGGGGCGATGAGCAGTTCTTC.

The genes are TRBV13 and TRBJ1-2; D is unclear. V was shortened by 6 bases and J by 8 bases, with 10 bases between the two germline ends. CDR1 and CDR2 (germline): PRHDT, FYEKMQ (reference sequence). CDR3 length equals 11 residues. CDR3 DNA sequence: TGTGCCAGCAGTTTGCACGGGGGCTACACCTTC. Protein sequence: CASSLHGGYTF.

DNA for the CDR3: TGTGCCAGCAGCTTAGGGGCGTCGCAGGGGGTGGCTGATGAGCAGTTCTTC. Translated, it gives CASSLGASQGVADEQFF. The chain combines TRBV11-2 with TRBJ2-1; 7 positions agree with TRBD1. The germline gives CDR1 SGHAT, CDR2 FQNNGV. The CDR3 extends over 17 amino acids. V shed 1 base, J shed 8 bases, and the junction held 14 bases outside the gene matches.

The V and J genes are TRBV5-1 and TRBJ2-1; a weak D match, TRBD1 (6 bases). Germline loops: CDR1 SGHRS, CDR2 YFSETQ. The CDR3 totals 17 residues. Trimming shortened V by 2 bases and J by 4 bases, and 19 bases separated the two germline ends. Here the CDR3 reads CASSFMGHRGVYNEQFF. CDR3 bases: TGCGCCAGCAGCTTTATGGGACACCGAGGGGTTTACAATGAGCAGTTCTTC.

This rearrangement joins TRBV18 to TRBJ2-2; no clear D gene. With 5 bases removed from V and 2 bases from J, the gap between germline ends came to 9 bases. Germline V gives CDR1 KGHSH, CDR2 LQKENI. CDR3 length equals 14 residues. CDR3 nucleotide sequence: TGTGCCAGCTCAGGTCGAGATAACACCGGGGAGCTGTTTTTT. Translating gives CASSGRDNTGELFF.

The gene calls are TRBV2 and TRBJ1-2; perhaps TRBD1 as D (6 bases). V lost 0 bases to trimming and J lost 5 bases, with 16 bases between them. Germline V lookup: CDR1 SNHLY, CDR2 FYNNEI. The CDR3 totals 16 residues. As DNA, the CDR3 is TGTGCCAGCAGTGAAGCGGGCAGGACAGCTTCTTATGGCTACACCTTC. This translates into CASSEAGRTASYGYTF.

The rearrangement joins TRBV4-3 to TRBJ1-1; weak D call: TRBD1 (5 bases). Germline loops: CDR1 LGHNA, CDR2 YSLEER. V lost 0 bases, J lost 5 bases, and 13 bases lay in between. This CDR3 has 15 residues. The CDR3 coding sequence is TGCGCCAGCAGCCAAGAATGGGGGATGGGAACTGAAGCTTTCTTT. Translation gives CASSQEWGMGTEAFF.

The chain links TRBV14 to TRBJ2-7; D is ambiguous. The CDR3 loop spans 15 amino acids. The V gene lost 1 base and the J gene lost 0 bases, with 10 bases spanning the gap. Per the germline V gene, CDR1 is SGHDN and CDR2 is FVKESK. CDR3 sequence reads: CASSQVFPLSYEQYF. CDR3 nucleotide sequence: TGTGCCAGCAGCCAAGTATTTCCGCTCTCCTACGAGCAGTACTTC.

The chain couples TRBV18 to TRBJ1-5, with 11 nucleotides matching TRBD1. Trimming removed 1 base from V and 2 bases from J; junction bases left unmatched: 10. Germline CDR1 is KGHSH and CDR2 is LQKENI. The CDR3 has 19 residues. The CDR3 DNA follows: TGTGCCAGCTCACCACGGGGGACAGGGGGTAGTTCTGGCAATCAGCCCCAGCATTTT. It encodes CASSPRGTGGSSGNQPQHF.

V and J are TRBV14 and TRBJ2-7; D may match TRBD1 or TRBD2 (5 bases each). V lost 1 base and J 6 bases, leaving 13 bases between the germline ends. Germline assignment: CDR1 SGHDN and CDR2 FVKESK. This CDR3 is built from 14 residues. The CDR3 DNA reads as TGTGCCAGCAGCCAAGTCTCTGGGGGTAGCGAGCAGTACTTC. Translating it yields CASSQVSGGSEQYF.

The rearrangement uses TRBV6-5 and TRBJ2-7, with TRBD1 matching over 7 bases. V dropped 6 bases and J dropped 0; count of bases not matched to a gene: 5. The CDR3 runs to 14 residues. The V gene's germline CDR1 is MNHEY and CDR2 SVGAGI. This chain's CDR3 is CASSFDRVSYEQYF. The CDR3 region has the DNA TGTGCCAGCAGCTTCGACAGGGTCTCCTACGAGCAGTACTTC.

The V and J genes are TRBV7-7 and TRBJ2-5; TRBD2 matches at 10 bases. Germline assignment: CDR1 SSHAT and CDR2 FNYEAQ (reference sequence). The length of the CDR3 is 15 residues. The junction had 1 base not matched to a gene; V was cut back by 1 base and J by 2 bases. The CDR3 reads CASSLGTSGQETQYF. The CDR3, as DNA: TGTGCCAGCAGCTTAGGGACTAGCGGACAAGAGACCCAGTACTTC.

The V call is TRBV7-2, the J call TRBJ2-4; no clear D gene. The CDR3 length is 19 residues. The V gene lost 3 bases and the J gene lost 0 bases, with 21 bases spanning the gap. CDR1 and CDR2 (germline): SGHTA, FQGNSA. CDR3 DNA: TGTGCCAGCAGCTTTGGCGGCAGAGGAGTCATTCGAGCCAAAAACATTCAGTACTTC. It specifies CASSFGGRGVIRAKNIQYF.

The chain has TRBV7-9 and TRBJ2-6, with a weak D call TRBD1 (6 bases). CDR3 length equals 15 residues. Germline lookup yields CDR1 SEHNR and CDR2 FQNEAQ (reference sequence). Trimming pared 3 bases from V and 2 bases from J, leaving 8 bases between. CDR3 in amino acids: CASSFTGPGANVLTF. The CDR3 nucleotides read TGTGCCAGCAGCTTCACAGGGCCTGGGGCCAACGTCCTGACTTTC. Full variable domain (rest looked up from reference TRBV7-9 and TRBJ2-6): DTGVSQNPRHKITKRGQNVTFRCDPISEHNRLYWYRQTLGQGPEFLTYFQNEAQLEKSRLLSDRFSAERPKGSFSTLEIQRTEQGDSAMYLCASSFTGPGANVLTFGAGSRLTVL.

This clone was recorded only once. The V call is TRBV6-1, the J call TRBJ1-1; TRBD1 agrees at 10 bases. Trimming removed 5 bases from V and 5 bases from J; junction bases left unmatched: 5. The germline V gene has CDR1 MNHNS and CDR2 SASEGT. CDR3 length equals 14 residues. For the CDR3, the DNA is TGTGCCAGCAGTTCCGGGACAGGGGTTACTGAAGCTTTCTTT. This gives the protein CASSSGTGVTEAFF.

The gene calls are TRBV7-9 and TRBJ2-1; 7 nucleotides agree with TRBD1. CDR1 is SEHNR and CDR2 is FQNEAQ in the germline V gene (reference sequence). Trimming at V came to 5 bases and at J to 2 bases, leaving 6 bases not matched to a gene. CDR3 length: 15 residues. The CDR3 DNA follows: TGTGCCAGCAGCGCCGGGACAGCAACCTACAATGAGCAGTTCTTC. It encodes CASSAGTATYNEQFF. The complete variable domain, with remaining parts taken from reference TRBV7-9 and TRBJ2-1, reads DTGVSQNPRHKITKRGQNVTFRCDPISEHNRLYWYRQTLGQGPEFLTYFQNEAQLEKSRLLSDRFSAERPKGSFSTLEIQRTEQGDSAMYLCASSAGTATYNEQFFGPGTRLTVL.

The gene calls are TRBV4-2 and TRBJ2-7; D unclear. This CDR3 contains 14 residues. In germline, CDR1 is LGHNA, CDR2 YNFKEQ. Trimming removed 1 base at V and 0 bases at J, with 7 bases between. CDR3 nucleotide sequence: TGTGCCAGCAGCCAAGGGACGAGCTCCTACGAGCAGTACTTC. It yields the protein CASSQGTSSYEQYF.

The chain is built from TRBV6-6 and TRBJ1-4; 10 bases agree with TRBD1. V lost 5 bases to trimming and J lost 8 bases; unmatched junction nucleotides: 8. Germline V gene sequence: CDR1 MNHNY, CDR2 SVGAGI (reference sequence). The CDR3 length is 15 residues. CDR3 protein: CASSGGQGVGEKLFF. CDR3 bases: TGTGCCAGCAGTGGCGGACAGGGGGTAGGCGAAAAACTGTTTTTT.

The chain combines TRBV27 with TRBJ2-3; TRBD1 aligns across 8 bases. J gave up 1 base and V 6 bases, and 9 bases lay outside the gene matches. This CDR3 spans 16 amino acids. Germline assignment: CDR1 MNHEY and CDR2 SMNVEV (reference sequence). The CDR3 DNA reads TGTGCCAGCAGCCCCCTCTCGACAGGGGGCACAGATACGCAGTATTTT. Translated: CASSPLSTGGTDTQYF.

The chain joins TRBV23-1 to TRBJ2-1, with 10 bases lining up with TRBD2. TRBV23-1 is designated an ORF whose function remains uncertain. J gave up 1 base and V 4 bases, and 10 bases lay outside the gene matches. The length of the CDR3 is 18 residues. CDR3 nucleotide sequence: TGCGCCAGCAGTCCCCCGGGGGCTAGCGGGAGATCCTACAATGAGCAGTTCTTC. Translating gives CASSPPGASGRSYNEQFF.

This chain links TRBV7-9 with TRBJ2-4, with D possibly matching TRBD2 (6 bases). Germline CDR1 reads SEHNR; CDR2 reads FQNEAQ (reference sequence). The V gene lost 0 bases and the J gene lost 10 bases, with 16 bases spanning the gap. The CDR3 length is 15 residues. The CDR3 nucleotides read TGTGCCAGCAGCTTAGCGGAGGGTGGAGCGTTGATTCAGTACTTC. Translated: CASSLAEGGALIQYF.

In the case of this clone: The junction does not match germline at one end; this may be a read error. Other DNA sequences in the sample encode the same CDR3. This chain joins TRBV7-2 and TRBJ1-2; TRBD1 matches at 10 bases. The CDR3 sequence is 13 residues long. Germline values: CDR1 SGHTA, CDR2 FQGNSA. CDR3 residues: CASSTGQGDGYTF. CDR3 nucleotides: TGTGCCAGCAGCACCGGACAGGGGGATGGCTACACCTTT.

This sequence joins TRBV6-5 and TRBJ2-7, with 9 bases fitting TRBD1. This CDR3 comprises 16 residues. Germline V lookup: CDR1 MNHEY, CDR2 SVGAGI. J gave up 0 bases and V 4 bases, and 7 bases lay outside the gene matches. This CDR3 reads CASSSRQGGTSYEQYF. The CDR3 region has the DNA TGTGCCAGCAGTTCTCGACAGGGGGGAACCTCCTACGAGCAGTACTTC.

The chain joins TRBV5-3 to TRBJ2-7; TRBD1 or TRBD2 may be the D gene (5 bases each). TRBV5-3 carries the ORF label, with uncertain function. This CDR3 has 16 residues. Trimming stripped 2 bases from V and 6 bases from J, with 21 bases between. The CDR3 region is CARSFYCWAGRGEQYF. The CDR3 DNA sequence: TGTGCCAGAAGCTTTTATTGTTGGGCAGGGAGAGGCGAGCAGTACTTC.

The chain recombines TRBV27 with TRBJ2-5; TRBD2 matches at 12 bases. CDR3 size: 15 residues. Germline V gene sequence: CDR1 MNHEY, CDR2 SMNVEV (reference sequence). J lost 1 base, V lost 7 bases, and 4 bases had no gene match. CDR3 coding DNA: TGTGCCAGCAAGCGGACTAGCGGGACCCAAGAGACCCAGTACTTC. This gives the protein CASKRTSGTQETQYF.

The V call is TRBV18, the J call TRBJ1-6, with 7 bases aligning to TRBD1. The CDR3 is 15 residues long. The germline gives CDR1 KGHSH, CDR2 LQKENI. The ends lost 5 bases at V and 7 bases at J; junction bases unmatched: 8. The CDR3 region has the DNA TGTGCCAGCTCATCAGCGGGACAGAGAAATTCACCCCTCCACTTT. It encodes CASSSAGQRNSPLHF.

This clone was observed a few times. This chain uses TRBV7-9 with TRBJ2-5, with 13 bases aligning to TRBD2. Per germline, CDR1 SEHNR and CDR2 FQNEAQ (reference sequence). This CDR3 is built from 16 residues. Trimming took 5 bases from V and 2 from J; bases not matched to a gene: 5. CDR3 DNA: TGTGCCAGCAGCGACGGACTAGCGGGGGCACAAGAGACCCAGTACTTC. It specifies CASSDGLAGAQETQYF.

The J gene is TRBJ1-1, the V gene TRBV14; D unresolved. The V gene lost 1 base and the J gene lost 7 bases, with 13 bases spanning the gap. This CDR3 region has 14 residues. Looked up from germline, CDR1 is SGHDN and CDR2 is FVKESK. CDR3 DNA: TGTGCCAGCAGCCAAGTCCCGGGCGCTAGTGAAGCTTTCTTT. Its protein is CASSQVPGASEAFF.

The chain recombines TRBV5-6 with TRBJ1-3; D is possibly TRBD1 (6 bases). Trimming shortened V by 3 bases and J by 4 bases, and 14 bases separated the two germline ends. Germline V lookup: CDR1 SGHDT, CDR2 YYEEEE. The CDR3 has 15 amino acids. The CDR3 here is CASSWGPGTGNTIYF. The DNA for the CDR3 is TGTGCCAGCAGCTGGGGTCCCGGGACAGGAAACACCATATATTTT.